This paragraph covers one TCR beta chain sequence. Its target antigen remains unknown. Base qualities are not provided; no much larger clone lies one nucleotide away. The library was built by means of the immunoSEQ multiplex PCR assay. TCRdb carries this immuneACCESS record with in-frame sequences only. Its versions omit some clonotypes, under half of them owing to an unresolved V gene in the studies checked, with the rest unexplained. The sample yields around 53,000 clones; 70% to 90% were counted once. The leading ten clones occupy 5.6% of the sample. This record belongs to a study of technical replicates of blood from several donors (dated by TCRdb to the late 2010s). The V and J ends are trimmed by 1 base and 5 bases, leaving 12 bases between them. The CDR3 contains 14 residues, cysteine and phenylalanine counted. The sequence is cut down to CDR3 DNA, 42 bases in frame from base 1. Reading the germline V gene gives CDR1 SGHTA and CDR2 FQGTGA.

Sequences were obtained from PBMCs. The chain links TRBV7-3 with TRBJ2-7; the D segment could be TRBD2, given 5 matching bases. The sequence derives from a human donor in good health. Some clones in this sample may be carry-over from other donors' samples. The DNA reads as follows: TGTGCCAGCAGCTTAAAATCGGGATCCCACGAGCAGTACTTC. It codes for CASSLKSGSHEQYF.